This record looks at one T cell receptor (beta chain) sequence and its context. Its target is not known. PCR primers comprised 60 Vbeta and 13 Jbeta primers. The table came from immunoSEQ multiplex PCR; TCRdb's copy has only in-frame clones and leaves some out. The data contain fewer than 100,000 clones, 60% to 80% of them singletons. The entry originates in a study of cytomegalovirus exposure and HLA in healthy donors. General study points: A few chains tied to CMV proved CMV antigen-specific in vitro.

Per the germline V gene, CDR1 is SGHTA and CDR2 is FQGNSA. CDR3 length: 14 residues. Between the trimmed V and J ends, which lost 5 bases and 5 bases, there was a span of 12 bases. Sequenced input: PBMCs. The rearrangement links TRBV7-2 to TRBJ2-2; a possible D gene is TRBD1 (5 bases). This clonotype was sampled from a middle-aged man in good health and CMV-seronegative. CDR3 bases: TGTGCCAGCAGCAATGGGGCAGAGACCGGGGAGCTGTTTTTT. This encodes CASSNGAETGELFF. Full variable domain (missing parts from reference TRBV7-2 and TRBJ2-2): GAGVSQSPSNKVTEKGKDVELRCDPISGHTALYWYRQSLGQGLEFLIYFQGNSAPDKSGLPSDRFSAERTGGSVSTLTIQRTQQEDSAVYLCASSNGAETGELFFGEGSRLTVL.